The subject of this entry is one T cell receptor (beta chain). The antigen remains unidentified. The sample originates from a study of beta chain features in type 1 diabetes. The study's findings and limits: Among patients, naive, central memory and Treg TCRB repertoires appeared more similar than among healthy donors. Within each of all four CD4+ subsets, Type 1 diabetes patients had TCRB CDR3s that were moderately but significantly shorter. The VDJ junctions of type 1 diabetes patients carried fewer insertions and more deletions.

The CDR3 contains 15 residues. Trimming took 5 bases from V and 7 from J; bases not matched to a gene: 5. Germline-derived CDR1 and CDR2 are SGHTA and FQGTGA. Reverse transcribing all isolated RNA meant expressed TCRB transcripts were sequenced. Roughly 3.6 million reads per sample on average were obtained from naive, central memory and regulatory T cell samples. Profiling relied on immunoSEQ multiplex PCR, and the TCRdb table lists in-frame clones only, not all of them. The profile covers 300,000 or so clones, with 13% appearing a single time and roughly 0.016% taken by the ten largest. Sorting with CD45RO/CCR7/CD25/CD127/CD95/CD27 yielded naive, central memory, regulatory and stem-like memory CD4+ cells.

The specimen was naive CD4+ T cells from blood. The clonotype originates from a woman younger than 35 with type 1 diabetes. The V call is TRBV7-3, the J call TRBJ2-1; TRBD2 aligns across 13 bases. The DNA of the CDR3 is TGTGCCAGCAGCCCACTAGCGGGAGGGCGGAATGAGCAGTTCTTC. Translation: CASSPLAGGRNEQFF.